This T cell receptor beta chain was captured in a study of cytomegalovirus exposure and HLA in healthy donors. About this clone: Antigen unknown.

Unmatched junction bases numbered 1, after V lost 4 bases and J lost 3 bases. This CDR3 is 13 amino acids long. Germline V gene sequence: CDR1 SQVTM, CDR2 ANQGSEA. Study-wide results and caveats: It was 150 to 200 TCR beta chains that were listed as cytomegalovirus-associated. Most TCR sequences were rare, but some public TCRs occurred in many donors. Earlier analysis found most TCR beta V segments productive about 87% or about 30% of the time. TCR beta V- and J-gene trimming, according to a later analysis, was linked to a missense DCLRE1C variant.

The PCR ran on 60 Vbeta and 13 Jbeta primers. Assay used: immunoSEQ multiplex PCR; TCRdb lists only in-frame clones, some missing. The sample totals about 130,000 clones. This receptor was obtained from a man aged 35-49 years in good health and CMV-seronegative. The sequencing input was PBMCs. The gene calls are TRBV29-1 and TRBJ2-7; 12 bases are a match to TRBD1. The CDR3 region is CSVGDRGLYEQYF. In DNA form, the CDR3 reads TGCAGCGTTGGGGACAGGGGGCTCTACGAGCAGTACTTC.